Listed here is a single TCR beta chain. The data were taken from a study of blood T cell repertoires in COVID-19. Study as a whole: Acute and convalescent COVID-19 specimens originated in the United States, Italy and Spain.

Followed over time, Seattle patients had been enrolled while infection was active. Under the authors' procedure: Researchers report that nucleated cell counts were estimated from reference gene primer amplification. Here immunoSEQ multiplex PCR was the method, and the copy in TCRdb shows in-frame clones only, minus some. Clonal size and the V and J genes are those of that table, whereas D and trimming came from the DNA. The sample gives under 200,000 clones, approximately 84% of which show up once; under 8.5% is in the top ten. J lost 4 bases, V lost 3 bases, and 6 bases had no gene match. The CDR3 is 16 residues long. Per the germline V gene, CDR1 is SGHRS and CDR2 is YFSETQ.

The clonotype was recovered from a woman aged 60 to 75 with COVID-19, enrolled during active disease. The rearrangement uses TRBV5-1 and TRBJ2-6; TRBD1 aligns across 8 bases. The sequenced material came from peripheral blood. The CDR3, as DNA: TGCGCCAGCAGCTCAACACAGGGGGACGGGGCCAACGTCCTGACTTTC. This gives the protein CASSSTQGDGANVLTF.